The entry below gives a single T cell receptor beta chain sequence along with its context. Its matching antigen is unknown. The data were obtained in a study of T cell repertoires in cytomegalovirus infection. On the study more broadly: Evidence of both CMV infection and a matching HLA type came from public TCR beta signatures. Study-level results: Carriage of CMV together with the relevant HLA was identifiable through cumulative public TCR beta family frequency. CMV-specific TCR beta clonotypes restricted by HLA-C were the ones dominating the ex vivo response.

CDR1 and CDR2 (germline): SGHRS, YFSETQ. The CDR3 extends over 15 amino acids. V gave up 4 bases and J gave up 4 bases; unmatched junction bases: 5. TCRdb reprocessed the reads via MiXCR and lists one record per CDR3 protein. Here the sample spans about 740,000 distinct CDR3 sequences, less than 40% being singletons. The sample consisted of PBMCs. The receptor comes from a human donor in good health (CMV status not recorded). Some clones in this sample may be carry-over from other donors' samples. The V gene is TRBV5-1, the J gene TRBJ1-6, with TRBD1 matching 7 bases. The CDR3 nucleotides read TGCGCCAGCAGCGAAACAGGGGAGTATAATTCACCCCTCCACTTT. This translates into CASSETGEYNSPLHF.